A single sample gave rise to the 28 T cell receptor beta chains below, sequenced in a study of blood T cell repertoires in COVID-19. Only in-frame clones appear in the TCRdb table, and some are missing; sequencing was by immunoSEQ multiplex PCR. The repertoire has 200,000 to 250,000 clones, around four fifths of them found once; the top ten carry just under 20%. The sample taken for sequencing was peripheral blood. These receptor sequences come from a man aged 25-45 years with active or convalescent COVID-19.

The genes are TRBV7-2 and TRBJ2-5; TRBD2 aligns across 7 bases. From germline, CDR1 is SGHTA and CDR2 FQGNSA. The CDR3 covers 15 residues. J was trimmed by 3 bases and V by 5 bases; bases with no gene match: 9. CDR3 sequence reads: CASSPRRLAEETQYF. CDR3 DNA sequence: TGTGCCAGCAGCCCGAGACGCCTAGCGGAAGAGACCCAGTACTTC.

This chain joins TRBV11-2 and TRBJ2-5, with a weak D call TRBD2 (7 bases). The CDR3 sequence is 15 residues long. Trimming cost V 6 bases and J 5 bases, with 19 bases left between them. Germline V CDR1 and CDR2: SGHAT, FQNNGV. The CDR3 coding sequence is TGTGCCAGCAGGCGAGAGGCGGGGGCGGCGGAGACCCAGTACTTC. Its protein is CASRREAGAAETQYF. Looking up the rest from reference TRBV11-2 and TRBJ2-5 gives the full variable domain: EAGVAQSPRYKIIEKRQSVAFWCNPISGHATLYWYQQILGQGPKLLIQFQNNGVVDDSQLPKDRFSAERLKGVDSTLKIQPAKLEDSAVYLCASRREAGAAETQYFGPGTRLLVL.

Notes on this clone: At one boundary the junction diverges from the germline segment, which might be a read error. This chain links TRBV7-2 with TRBJ1-1, with D hard to call. CDR3 length: 14 residues. Germline V gene lookup returns CDR1 SGHTA and CDR2 FQGNSA. The CDR3 DNA sequence: TGTGCCAGCAATAATCGGGGAGGGAACCCTGAAGCTTTCTTT. Encoded protein: CASNNRGGNPEAFF.

CDR3 sequence: CAGDRGSSNEQFF. In nucleotides, the CDR3 is TGTGCCGGCGACAGGGGGTCATCCAATGAGCAGTTCTTC. This chain connects TRBV19 to TRBJ2-1; TRBD1 agrees at 9 bases. The germline gives CDR1 LNHDA, CDR2 SQIVND (reference sequence). V was pared by 11 bases and J by 6 bases, with 8 bases of the junction left unmatched. The CDR3 is 13 residues long.

The rearrangement joins TRBV10-2 to TRBJ2-7, with TRBD2 identical over 8 bases. Germline CDR1 and CDR2: WSHSY and SAAADI. Germline trimming cut 1 base from V and 2 bases from J; bases unmatched to any gene: 4. The CDR3 totals 15 residues. CDR3 coding DNA: TGCGCCAGCAGTGAGTTCCCGGGGGGGCCCTACGAGCAGTACTTC. Translation: CASSEFPGGPYEQYF.

This chain joins TRBV2 and TRBJ2-1, with D possibly matching TRBD1 (5 bases). Germline V gene sequence: CDR1 SNHLY, CDR2 FYNNEI. The CDR3 covers 16 residues. The V end lost 5 bases, the J end lost 2 bases, and 16 bases lay between the germline ends. CDR3 nucleotides: TGTGCCAGCAGTAGAGACAGCTATAGCCCCTACAATGAGCAGTTCTTC. It codes for CASSRDSYSPYNEQFF.

The V and J genes are TRBV24-1 and TRBJ2-3; 9 bases match TRBD2. This CDR3 is built from 14 residues. The V gene end was trimmed by 6 bases and the J gene end by 3 bases; junction bases not matched to a gene: 3. Germline V CDR1 and CDR2: KGHDR, SFDVKD. CDR3 sequence: CATSLAGVTDTQYF. The CDR3 DNA follows: TGTGCCACCAGTTTAGCGGGAGTAACAGATACGCAGTATTTT.

The rearrangement joins TRBV11-2 to TRBJ1-6; D unclear. This CDR3 is 12 amino acids long. Germline CDR1 is SGHAT and CDR2 is FQNNGV. The V gene lost 3 bases and the J gene lost 9 bases, with 6 bases spanning the gap. The CDR3 spells CASSFSFSPLHF. The CDR3 coding sequence is TGTGCCAGCAGCTTCAGTTTTTCACCCCTCCACTTT.

This chain connects TRBV5-1 to TRBJ1-2; 7 positions agree with TRBD1. The CDR3 runs 15 residues. From germline, CDR1 is SGHRS and CDR2 YFSETQ. The J segment lost 4 bases and the V segment lost 2 bases, leaving 8 bases of the junction unmatched. CDR3 nucleotides: TGCGCCAGCAGCTTATCAGGGGGGATTGGCTATGGCTACACCTTC. Residues: CASSLSGGIGYGYTF.

The chain joins TRBV4-1 to TRBJ2-2; the D gene is possibly TRBD1 (6 bases). The CDR3 runs to 15 residues. The germline V gene encodes CDR1 MGHRA and CDR2 YSYEKL. Trimming left V 4 bases short and J 5 bases short, with 14 bases between. CDR3 sequence (DNA): TGCGCCAGCAGCCTTCTACAGGGTTCGACCGGGGAGCTGTTTTTT. This codes for CASSLLQGSTGELFF.

J is TRBJ1-6 and V is TRBV5-6; no firm D call. Between the trimmed V and J ends, which lost 3 bases and 5 bases, there was a span of 12 bases. The length of the CDR3 is 15 residues. The germline CDR1 and CDR2 sequences are SGHDT and YYEEEE. The CDR3 loop reads CASSSRVGDNSPLHF. CDR3 nucleotides: TGTGCCAGCAGCTCGAGAGTAGGAGATAATTCACCCCTCCACTTT.

This chain links TRBV24-1 with TRBJ1-5; possible D gene TRBD1, 6 bases. Germline V lookup: CDR1 KGHDR, CDR2 SFDVKD. V shed 2 bases and J shed 0 bases, with 13 bases lying between them. This CDR3 comprises 17 residues. DNA of the CDR3: TGTGCCACCAGTGATTCCGGAGGACAGCCTAGCAATCAGCCCCAGCATTTT. Protein sequence: CATSDSGGQPSNQPQHF.

J is TRBJ2-5 and V is TRBV28; tentatively, D is TRBD1 (7 bases). CDR3 size: 14 residues. Trimming left V 6 bases short and J 5 bases short, with 16 bases between. Germline CDR1 is MDHEN and CDR2 is SYDVKM. The CDR3 coding sequence is TGTGCCAGCAGCCCTCAGGGGGGTTCGGAGACCCAGTACTTC. The encoded protein is CASSPQGGSETQYF. Based on the CDR3 plus reference TRBV28 and TRBJ2-5, the full variable domain is DVKVTQSSRYLVKRTGEKVFLECVQDMDHENMFWYRQDPGLGLRLIYFSYDVKMKEKGDIPEGYSVSREKKERFSLILESASTNQTSMYLCASSPQGGSETQYFGPGTRLLVL.

This chain uses TRBV9 with TRBJ2-5; 12 bases are a match to TRBD2. V lost 3 bases, J lost 5 bases, and 11 bases stayed unmatched. This CDR3 region has 17 residues. The V gene's germline CDR1 is SGDLS and CDR2 YYNGEE. The CDR3: CASSAFPPSGGDETQYF. The DNA for the CDR3 is TGTGCCAGCAGCGCCTTCCCCCCTAGCGGGGGGGATGAGACCCAGTACTTC.

In its sample, this clone was seen once. The rearrangement uses TRBV5-1 and TRBJ2-1; tentative D call: TRBD2 (6 bases). The V gene's germline CDR1 is SGHRS and CDR2 YFSETQ. Deletions cut 5 bases from V and 5 bases from J, with 20 bases between. The CDR3 sequence is 16 residues long. CDR3 in amino acids: CASSPNPGAFNNEQFF. DNA of the CDR3: TGCGCCAGCAGTCCTAATCCGGGAGCCTTTAACAATGAGCAGTTCTTC.

The chain combines TRBV5-1 with TRBJ1-1; D is undetermined. CDR1 is SGHRS and CDR2 is YFSETQ in the germline V gene. The CDR3 sequence is 15 residues long. The V gene lost 2 bases and the J gene lost 4 bases, with 15 bases spanning the gap. The CDR3 spells CASSLDLSSGTEAFF. The DNA of the CDR3 is TGCGCCAGCAGCTTAGACTTGAGCTCGGGCACTGAAGCTTTCTTT.

DNA of the CDR3: TGTGCCAGCAGCCAAGAGCGGGACAGGGGGTTAGAGACCCAGTACTTC. Its protein product is CASSQERDRGLETQYF. The rearrangement joins TRBV3-1 (or the pseudogene TRBV3-2) to TRBJ2-5; 11 bases fit TRBD1. Germline loops: CDR1 LGHDT, CDR2 YNNKEL (reference sequence). The CDR3 is made up of 16 amino acids. The V gene end was trimmed by 0 bases and the J gene end by 4 bases; junction bases not matched to a gene: 4.

This rearrangement joins TRBV6-6 to TRBJ2-1; TRBD2 aligns across 10 bases. Germline trimming cut 4 bases from V and 2 bases from J; bases unmatched to any gene: 2. The CDR3 runs to 15 residues. Looked up from germline, CDR1 is MNHNY and CDR2 is SVGAGI (reference sequence). The CDR3 sequence: CASSSSGGTYNEQFF. The CDR3 region has the DNA TGTGCCAGCAGTTCTAGCGGGGGCACCTACAATGAGCAGTTCTTC.

The chain couples TRBV19 to TRBJ1-4; 9 bases are shared with TRBD1. Germline lookup yields CDR1 LNHDA and CDR2 SQIVND (reference sequence). This CDR3 region has 14 residues. The junction had 6 bases not matched to a gene; V was cut back by 9 bases and J by 4 bases. This CDR3 reads CASRNRGLNEKLFF. CDR3 DNA: TGTGCCAGCCGAAACAGGGGGCTTAATGAAAAACTGTTTTTT. The variable domain in full, completed from reference TRBV19 and TRBJ1-4, reads DGGITQSPKYLFRKEGQNVTLSCEQNLNHDAMYWYRQDPGQGLRLIYYSQIVNDFQKGDIAEGYSVSREKKESFPLTVTSAQKNPTAFYLCASRNRGLNEKLFFGSGTQLSVL.

The chain couples TRBV20-1 to TRBJ2-7; D is uncertain. With 1 base removed from V and 4 bases from J, the gap between germline ends came to 5 bases. The germline V gene encodes CDR1 DFQATT and CDR2 SNEGSKA (reference sequence). CDR3 length equals 11 residues. As DNA, the CDR3 is TGCAGTGCTAGAGCCGGGTACGAGCAGTACTTC. Protein sequence: CSARAGYEQYF.

This chain uses TRBV5-1 with TRBJ2-6; 7 nucleotides line up with TRBD1. V was pared by 7 bases and J by 2 bases, with 15 bases of the junction left unmatched. The CDR3 has 18 amino acids. Germline CDR1 is SGHRS and CDR2 is YFSETQ. CDR3 sequence reads: CASSPGQQVGPGANVLTF. The CDR3 bases are TGCGCCAGCTCCCCGGGACAGCAAGTCGGCCCTGGGGCCAACGTCCTGACTTTC.

A word on this clone: This specimen includes other DNA sequences encoding the same CDR3. This chain joins TRBV6-5 and TRBJ2-7; 10 positions match TRBD1. J was trimmed by 1 base and V by 4 bases; bases with no gene match: 4. CDR3 length equals 15 residues. From germline, CDR1 is MNHEY and CDR2 SVGAGI. CDR3: CASSSRDRGSYEQYF. The CDR3 DNA reads as TGTGCCAGCAGTTCCCGGGACAGGGGATCCTACGAGCAGTACTTC.

This clone showed up just once. The chain recombines TRBV5-1 with TRBJ2-7; 12 bases fit TRBD2. V lost 4 bases to trimming and J lost 5 bases; unmatched junction nucleotides: 4. The germline CDR1 and CDR2 sequences are SGHRS and YFSETQ. This CDR3 is 14 amino acids long. The CDR3 sequence is CASSASGGAHEQYF. For the CDR3, the DNA is TGCGCCAGCAGCGCTAGCGGGGGGGCCCACGAGCAGTACTTC.

This chain uses TRBV4-1 with TRBJ1-2; 8 nucleotides line up with TRBD1. J was trimmed by 4 bases and V by 8 bases; bases with no gene match: 12. Germline V lookup: CDR1 MGHRA, CDR2 YSYEKL. The CDR3 spans 15 residues. The CDR3 is CASCDPGQAIYGYTF. In DNA form, the CDR3 reads TGCGCCAGCTGCGACCCGGGACAGGCCATCTATGGCTACACCTTC.

This clone was detected a few times. The chain couples TRBV11-2 to TRBJ1-2; D not resolved. This CDR3 comprises 14 residues. The V end was cut by 1 base, the J end by 4 bases, with 10 bases between. The germline V gene encodes CDR1 SGHAT and CDR2 FQNNGV. The DNA of the CDR3 is TGTGCCAGCAGCTTAGTGGCCAATGGCTATGGCTACACCTTC. Its protein is CASSLVANGYGYTF.

The chain is built from TRBV12-2 and TRBJ1-2; TRBD1, the table's D call, lacks a check against the DNA. TRBV12-2 is flagged as a pseudogene. The CDR3 runs to 15 residues. Here the CDR3 DNA reads TGTGCAAGTCGCTCGAAGGACAGGGATTTCTATGGCTACACCTTC. Translating gives CASRSKDRDFYGYTF.

V is TRBV5-1 and J is TRBJ2-7; 13 bases align to TRBD2. The germline V gene encodes CDR1 SGHRS and CDR2 YFSETQ. V lost 2 bases, J lost 2 bases, and 1 base stayed unmatched. The CDR3 covers 15 residues. CDR3 amino acids: CASSFGTSGAYEQYF. The CDR3 bases are TGCGCCAGCAGCTTCGGGACTAGCGGGGCCTACGAGCAGTACTTC.

V gene TRBV24-1 combines with J gene TRBJ2-7; D is possibly TRBD1 (5 bases). V was pared by 5 bases and J by 3 bases, with 10 bases between. CDR3 length: 13 amino acids. Germline V CDR1 and CDR2: KGHDR, SFDVKD. The CDR3 sequence is CATSAGRVYEQYF. The CDR3 nucleotides read TGTGCCACCAGTGCTGGCAGGGTCTACGAGCAGTACTTC.